This T cell receptor (beta chain) was obtained from a study of blood T cell repertoires in COVID-19. Germline V gives CDR1 MNHNS, CDR2 SASEGT. The CDR3 spans 13 residues. Trimming removed 3 bases at V and 4 bases at J, with 9 bases between. Clones were read by immunoSEQ multiplex PCR, and TCRdb kept only the in-frame ones, dropping some. This table holds around 150,000 clones, 75% to 90% found once. Sample: PBMCs or T cells enriched from blood (not recorded which). The chain employs TRBV6-1 and TRBJ1-2; D unresolved. This receptor was identified in a woman aged 55-75 years who had recovered from COVID-19. CDR3 nucleotides: TGTGCCAGCAGTGACCGGGGTCCCTATGGCTACACCTTC. Its protein is CASSDRGPYGYTF.